A single sample is the source of the 10 T cell receptor beta chains below, sequenced in a study of CD8 T cells in Susac syndrome. The authors reverse transcribed about 0.45 to 1 ug RNA with random hexamers. TCRdb re-derived calls from the immunoSEQ multiplex PCR reads in MiXCR, one entry per CDR3 protein. The sample consists of approximately 160,000 distinct CDR3 sequences, approximately 93% of them appearing once. Sequenced: CD4+ T cells from PBMCs. These receptors all stem from a human donor with multiple sclerosis.

The V gene is TRBV7-6, the J gene TRBJ2-5; no firm D call. The CDR3 covers 13 residues. Germline CDR1 is SGHVS and CDR2 is FNYEAQ. V was cut by 3 bases and J by 0 bases, with 5 bases left in between. The CDR3 DNA follows: TGTGCCAGCAGCTTGGAAGACCAAGAGACCCAGTACTTC. Amino acid sequence: CASSLEDQETQYF.

The rearrangement uses TRBV7-8 and TRBJ2-2; D is perhaps TRBD2 (5 bases). CDR1 is SGHVS and CDR2 is FQNEAQ in the germline V gene. V dropped 2 bases and J dropped 7 bases, with 11 bases sitting between them. The CDR3 is made up of 14 amino acids. CDR3: CASSLRGSVGELFF. As DNA, the CDR3 is TGTGCCAGCAGCTTACGGGGTTCGGTCGGGGAGCTGTTTTTT.

The V gene is TRBV7-9, the J gene TRBJ2-5; TRBD2 agrees at 11 bases. Germline trimming cut 5 bases from V and 7 bases from J; bases unmatched to any gene: 9. CDR3 length: 15 amino acids. Per the germline V gene, CDR1 is SEHNR and CDR2 is FQNEAQ (reference sequence). CDR3 in amino acids: CASSTTGTSGGTQYF. CDR3 DNA sequence: TGTGCCAGCAGCACAACCGGGACTAGCGGAGGGACCCAGTACTTC.

The CDR3: CASSVYIWNRESFYEQYF. DNA for the CDR3: TGTGCCAGCAGCGTATATATATGGAACAGGGAAAGTTTCTACGAGCAGTACTTC. The rearrangement uses TRBV9 and TRBJ2-7, with D possibly TRBD1 on 6 matching bases. From germline, CDR1 is SGDLS and CDR2 YYNGEE. V was cut by 1 base and J by 3 bases, with 23 bases left in between. The CDR3 is 18 amino acids.

The chain joins TRBV28 to TRBJ2-2; 7 bases are shared with TRBD2. Germline CDR1 and CDR2: MDHEN and SYDVKM. This CDR3 is 14 amino acids long. Trimming removed 2 bases from V and 7 bases from J; junction bases left unmatched: 4. This CDR3 reads CASSLAGAVGELFF. CDR3 DNA sequence: TGTGCCAGCAGTTTAGCGGGAGCGGTCGGGGAGCTGTTTTTT.

The V and J genes are TRBV27 and TRBJ1-1; TRBD1 matches 8 bases. The CDR3 consists of 14 residues. Germline V gene data show CDR1 as MNHEY and CDR2 as SMNVEV (reference sequence). V gave up 7 bases and J gave up 6 bases; unmatched junction bases: 10. The CDR3 DNA reads TGTGCCAGCATACGGCGGACAGGGATCTCTGAAGCTTTCTTT. Amino acids: CASIRRTGISEAFF.

This chain joins TRBV20-1 and TRBJ2-5; 9 bases fit TRBD1. CDR1 and CDR2 (germline): DFQATT, SNEGSKA (reference sequence). V gave up 5 bases and J gave up 2 bases; unmatched junction bases: 6. CDR3 length: 14 amino acids. The CDR3 region is CSALSGTGQETQYF. The CDR3 region has the DNA TGCAGTGCTCTCTCCGGGACAGGGCAAGAGACCCAGTACTTC.

This chain joins TRBV27 and TRBJ1-5; D ambiguous. This CDR3 has 13 residues. The germline V and J ends were trimmed by 6 bases and 3 bases, with 9 bases remaining between them. CDR1 and CDR2 from the germline V gene are MNHEY and SMNVEV (reference sequence). The CDR3 DNA is TGTGCCAGCAGCTGGAGAATCAATCAGCCCCAGCATTTT. This translates into CASSWRINQPQHF.

The V gene is TRBV12-3 or TRBV12-4, the J gene TRBJ1-5; D gene uncertain. CDR3 size: 13 residues. V lost 7 bases and J lost 5, with 12 bases in between. The CDR3 sequence: CASTSTVYQPQHF. The CDR3 nucleotides read TGTGCCAGCACCTCGACCGTTTATCAGCCCCAGCATTTT.

Only one count was recorded for this clonotype. The rearrangement uses TRBV12-3 or TRBV12-4 and TRBJ2-7, with 7 bases lining up with TRBD1. The V and J ends lost 4 bases and 3 bases, in that order; junction bases with no gene match: 9. The CDR3 length is 15 residues. The CDR3 DNA sequence: TGTGCCAGCAGTTCCAGGACAGGTAATGTCTACGAGCAGTACTTC. Residues: CASSSRTGNVYEQYF.